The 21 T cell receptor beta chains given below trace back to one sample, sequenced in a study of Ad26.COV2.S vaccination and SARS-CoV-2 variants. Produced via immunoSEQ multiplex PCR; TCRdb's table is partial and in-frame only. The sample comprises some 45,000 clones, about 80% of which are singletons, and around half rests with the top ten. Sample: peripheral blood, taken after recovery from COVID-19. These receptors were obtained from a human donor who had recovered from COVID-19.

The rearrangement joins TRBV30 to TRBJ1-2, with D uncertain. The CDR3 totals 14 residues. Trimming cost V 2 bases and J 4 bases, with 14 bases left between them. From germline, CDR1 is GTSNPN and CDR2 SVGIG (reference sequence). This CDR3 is CAWSYARILYGYTF. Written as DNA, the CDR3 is TGTGCCTGGAGTTATGCGCGAATTCTCTATGGCTACACCTTC.

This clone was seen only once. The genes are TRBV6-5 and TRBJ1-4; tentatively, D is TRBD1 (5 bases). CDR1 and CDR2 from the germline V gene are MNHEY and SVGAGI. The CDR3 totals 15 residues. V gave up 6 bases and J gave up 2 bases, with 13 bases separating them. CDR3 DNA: TGTGCCAGCAGCTATCGGGGGTCGACTAATGAAAAACTGTTTTTT. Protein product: CASSYRGSTNEKLFF.

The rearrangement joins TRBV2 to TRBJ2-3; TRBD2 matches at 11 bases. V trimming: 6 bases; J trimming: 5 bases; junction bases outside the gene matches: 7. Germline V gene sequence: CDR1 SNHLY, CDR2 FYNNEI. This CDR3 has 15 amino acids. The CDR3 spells CASRRLAGGEDTQYF. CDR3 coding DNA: TGTGCCAGCAGGCGGCTAGCGGGGGGCGAAGATACGCAGTATTTT.

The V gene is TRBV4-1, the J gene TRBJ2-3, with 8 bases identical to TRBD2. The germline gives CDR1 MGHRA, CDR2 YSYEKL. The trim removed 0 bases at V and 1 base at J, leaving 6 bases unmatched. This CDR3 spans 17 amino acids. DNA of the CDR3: TGCGCCAGCAGCCAAGATCCGGGCGGGGGGCGCACAGATACGCAGTATTTT. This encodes CASSQDPGGGRTDTQYF.

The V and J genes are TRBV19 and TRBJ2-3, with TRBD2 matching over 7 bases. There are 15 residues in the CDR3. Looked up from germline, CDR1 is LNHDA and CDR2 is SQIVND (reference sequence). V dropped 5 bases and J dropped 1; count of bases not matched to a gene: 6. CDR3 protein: CASSPGLVGTDTQYF. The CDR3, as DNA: TGTGCCAGTAGTCCCGGACTAGTTGGCACAGATACGCAGTATTTT.

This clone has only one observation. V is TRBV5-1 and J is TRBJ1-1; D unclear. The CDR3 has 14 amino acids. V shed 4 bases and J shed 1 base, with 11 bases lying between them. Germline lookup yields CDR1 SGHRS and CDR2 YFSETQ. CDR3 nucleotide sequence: TGCGCCAGCAGCCAAAATGACGGGAACACTGAAGCTTTCTTT. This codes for CASSQNDGNTEAFF.

CDR3 in DNA: TGTGCCAGCAGTCCGGGACAGGGCACAGATACGCAGTATTTT. Protein sequence: CASSPGQGTDTQYF. The chain combines TRBV6-5 with TRBJ2-3, with 8 bases that match TRBD1. CDR1 and CDR2 from the germline V gene are MNHEY and SVGAGI. V was clipped by 5 bases and J by 1 base; unmatched bases: 2. The CDR3 covers 14 residues.

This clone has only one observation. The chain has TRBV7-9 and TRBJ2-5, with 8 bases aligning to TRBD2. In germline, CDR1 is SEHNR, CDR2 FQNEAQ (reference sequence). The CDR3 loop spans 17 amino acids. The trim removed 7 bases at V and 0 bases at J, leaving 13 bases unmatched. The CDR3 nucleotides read TGTGCCAGCACCCGAGGGTTCCTAGCGGGCCACCAAGAGACCCAGTACTTC. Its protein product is CASTRGFLAGHQETQYF.

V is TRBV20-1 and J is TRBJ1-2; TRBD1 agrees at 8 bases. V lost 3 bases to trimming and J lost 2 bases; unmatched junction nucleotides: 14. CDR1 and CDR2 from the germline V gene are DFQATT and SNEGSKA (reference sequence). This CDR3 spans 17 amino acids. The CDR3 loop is CSASSRADRGRNYGYTF. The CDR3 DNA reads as TGCAGTGCTAGTAGCCGGGCCGACAGGGGCCGGAACTATGGCTACACCTTC.

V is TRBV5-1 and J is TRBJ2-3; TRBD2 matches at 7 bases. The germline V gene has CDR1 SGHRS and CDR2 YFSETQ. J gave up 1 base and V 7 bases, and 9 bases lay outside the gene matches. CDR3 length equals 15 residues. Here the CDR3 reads CASGDQRGGTDTQYF. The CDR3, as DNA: TGCGCCAGCGGGGACCAGCGGGGAGGCACAGATACGCAGTATTTT.

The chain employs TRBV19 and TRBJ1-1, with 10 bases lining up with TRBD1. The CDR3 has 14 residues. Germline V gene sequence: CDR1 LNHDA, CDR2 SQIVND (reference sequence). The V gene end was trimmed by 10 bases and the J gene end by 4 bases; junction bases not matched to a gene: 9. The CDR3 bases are TGTGCCACCGGACAGGGGGGTTTGTTCACTGAAGCTTTCTTT. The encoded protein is CATGQGGLFTEAFF.

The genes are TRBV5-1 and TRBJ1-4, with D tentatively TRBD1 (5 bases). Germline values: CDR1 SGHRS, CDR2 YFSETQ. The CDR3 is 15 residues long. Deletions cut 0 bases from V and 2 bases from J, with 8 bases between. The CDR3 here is CASSLAGGTNEKLFF. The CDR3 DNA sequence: TGCGCCAGCAGCTTGGCCGGGGGGACTAATGAAAAACTGTTTTTT. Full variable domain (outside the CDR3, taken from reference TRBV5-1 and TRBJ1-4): KAGVTQTPRYLIKTRGQQVTLSCSPISGHRSVSWYQQTPGQGLQFLFEYFSETQRNKGNFPGRFSGRQFSNSRSEMNVSTLELGDSALYLCASSLAGGTNEKLFFGSGTQLSVL.

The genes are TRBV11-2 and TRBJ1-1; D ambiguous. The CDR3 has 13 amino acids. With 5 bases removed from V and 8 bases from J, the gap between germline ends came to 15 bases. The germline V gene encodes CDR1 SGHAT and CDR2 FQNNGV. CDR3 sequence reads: CASSAPAGREAFF. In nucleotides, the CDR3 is TGTGCCAGCAGCGCACCCGCCGGGAGAGAAGCTTTCTTT. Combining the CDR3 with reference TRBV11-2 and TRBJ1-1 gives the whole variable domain EAGVAQSPRYKIIEKRQSVAFWCNPISGHATLYWYQQILGQGPKLLIQFQNNGVVDDSQLPKDRFSAERLKGVDSTLKIQPAKLEDSAVYLCASSAPAGREAFFGQGTRLTVV.

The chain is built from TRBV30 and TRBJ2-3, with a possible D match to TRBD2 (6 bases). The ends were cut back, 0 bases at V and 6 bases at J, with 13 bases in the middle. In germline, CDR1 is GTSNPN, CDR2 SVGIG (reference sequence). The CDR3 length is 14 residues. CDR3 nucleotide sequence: TGTGCCTGGAGTGTAAGGGCGGGATGGGATACGCAGTATTTT. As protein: CAWSVRAGWDTQYF.

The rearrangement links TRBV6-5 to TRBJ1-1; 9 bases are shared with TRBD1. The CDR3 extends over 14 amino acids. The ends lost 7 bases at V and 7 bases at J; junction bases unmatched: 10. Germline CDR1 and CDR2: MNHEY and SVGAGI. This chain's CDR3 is CASILDRGYGEAFF. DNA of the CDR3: TGTGCCAGCATCCTGGACAGGGGTTACGGTGAAGCTTTCTTT.

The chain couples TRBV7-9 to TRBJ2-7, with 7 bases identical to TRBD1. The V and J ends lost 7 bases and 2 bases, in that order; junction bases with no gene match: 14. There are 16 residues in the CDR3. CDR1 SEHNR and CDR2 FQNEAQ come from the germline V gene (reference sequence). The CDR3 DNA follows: TGTGCCAGCACCCCAAGGTTTGGGCAGGGGGCCTACGAGCAGTACTTC. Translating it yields CASTPRFGQGAYEQYF.

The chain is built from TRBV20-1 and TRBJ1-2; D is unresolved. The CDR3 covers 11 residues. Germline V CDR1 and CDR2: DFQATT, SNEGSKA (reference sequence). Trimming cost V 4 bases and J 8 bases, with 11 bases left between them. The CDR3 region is CSAIGDNGYTF. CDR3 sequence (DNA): TGCAGTGCTATTGGAGACAACGGCTACACCTTC.

This CDR3 is CASSPRGTDTQYF. CDR3 DNA: TGTGCCAGCTCACCACGAGGAACAGATACGCAGTATTTT. This rearrangement joins TRBV18 to TRBJ2-3, with D unclear. The germline gives CDR1 KGHSH, CDR2 LQKENI. The CDR3 contains 13 residues. V lost 1 base, J lost 3 bases, and 5 bases lay in between.

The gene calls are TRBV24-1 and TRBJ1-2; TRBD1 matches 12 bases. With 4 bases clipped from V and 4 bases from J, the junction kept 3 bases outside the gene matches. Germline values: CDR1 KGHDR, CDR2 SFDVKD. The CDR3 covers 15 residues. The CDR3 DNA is TGTGCCACCAGTGAAGGGACAGGGGGCGTCTATGGCTACACCTTC. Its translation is CATSEGTGGVYGYTF.

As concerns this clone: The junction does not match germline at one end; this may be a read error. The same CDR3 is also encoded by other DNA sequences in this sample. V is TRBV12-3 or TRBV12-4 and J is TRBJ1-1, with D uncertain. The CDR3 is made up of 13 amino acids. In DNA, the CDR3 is TGTGCCAGCAGTTTCTTTGGGAACACTGAGGCTTTCTTT. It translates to CASSFFGNTEAFF.

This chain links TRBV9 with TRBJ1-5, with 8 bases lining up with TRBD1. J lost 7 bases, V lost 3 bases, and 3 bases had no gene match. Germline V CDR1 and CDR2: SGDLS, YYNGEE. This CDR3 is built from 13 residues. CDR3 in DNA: TGTGCCAGCAGCGCCCGGACAGGGCAGCCCCAGCATTTT. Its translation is CASSARTGQPQHF.